The TCR beta chain described here comes from a study of technical replicates of blood from several donors. Clones were read by immunoSEQ multiplex PCR, and TCRdb kept only the in-frame ones, dropping some. The data contain tens of thousands of clones, around 91% of them singletons. This CDR3 is 13 amino acids long. The V gene's germline CDR1 is LNHDA and CDR2 SQIVND (reference sequence). After removal of 3 bases from V and 6 bases from J, the junction contained 5 bases not matched to a gene. The TCR sequence derives from a human donor in good health. The rearrangement links TRBV19 to TRBJ2-7; 7 bases map to TRBD1. The sequenced sample consisted of T cells isolated from PBMCs. CDR3 sequence reads: CASSIQGDGEQYF. The CDR3, as DNA: TGTGCCAGTAGTATTCAGGGGGACGGCGAGCAGTACTTC.